Here is one T cell receptor beta chain with its context. The protocol was immunoSEQ multiplex PCR, while the TCRdb copy is restricted to in-frame clones and leaves out a portion. The repertoire consists of nearly 350,000 clones, with 91% occurring once and the leading ten covering less than 3.5%. This sample is drawn from a study of blood T cell repertoires in COVID-19. About the study: There were acute and convalescent COVID-19 samples, and they came from the United States, Italy and Spain.

Trimming took 5 bases from V and 8 from J; bases not matched to a gene: 9. The CDR3 loop spans 14 amino acids. In germline, CDR1 is SGDLS, CDR2 YYNGEE. The TCR comes from a woman aged 18-29 years who had recovered from COVID-19. Sequencing was done on a sample of peripheral blood. The V gene is TRBV9, the J gene TRBJ2-1; 8 bases are shared with TRBD2. Here the CDR3 reads CASRAGADGYEQFF. The CDR3 DNA reads as TGTGCCAGCAGAGCGGGAGCCGATGGATATGAGCAGTTCTTC.